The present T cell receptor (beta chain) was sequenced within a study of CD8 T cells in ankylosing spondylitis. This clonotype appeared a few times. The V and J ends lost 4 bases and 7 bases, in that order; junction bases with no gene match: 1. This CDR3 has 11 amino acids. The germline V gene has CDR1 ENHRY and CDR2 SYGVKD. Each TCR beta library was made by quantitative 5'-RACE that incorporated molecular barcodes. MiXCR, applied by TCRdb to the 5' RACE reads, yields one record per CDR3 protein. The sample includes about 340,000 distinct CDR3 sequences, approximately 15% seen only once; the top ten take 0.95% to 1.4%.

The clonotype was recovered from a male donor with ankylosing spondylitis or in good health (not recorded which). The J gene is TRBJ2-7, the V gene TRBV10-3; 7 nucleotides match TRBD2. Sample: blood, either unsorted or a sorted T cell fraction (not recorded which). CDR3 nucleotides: TGTGCCATCAGTGGCGGGAGTGAGCAGTACTTC. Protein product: CAISGGSEQYF.